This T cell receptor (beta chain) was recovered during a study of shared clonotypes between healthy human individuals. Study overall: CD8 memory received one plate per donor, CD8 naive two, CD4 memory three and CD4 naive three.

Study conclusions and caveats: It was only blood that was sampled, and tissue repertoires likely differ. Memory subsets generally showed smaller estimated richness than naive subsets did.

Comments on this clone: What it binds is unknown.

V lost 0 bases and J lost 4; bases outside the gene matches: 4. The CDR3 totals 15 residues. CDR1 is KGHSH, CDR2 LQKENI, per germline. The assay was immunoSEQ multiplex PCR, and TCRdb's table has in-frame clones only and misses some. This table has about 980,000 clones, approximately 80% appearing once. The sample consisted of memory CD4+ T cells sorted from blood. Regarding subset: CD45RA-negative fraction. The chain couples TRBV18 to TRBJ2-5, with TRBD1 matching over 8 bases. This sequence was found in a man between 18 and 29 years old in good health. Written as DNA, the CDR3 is TGTGCCAGCTCACCACCGAATACAGGGGGAGAGACCCAGTACTTC. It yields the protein CASSPPNTGGETQYF.